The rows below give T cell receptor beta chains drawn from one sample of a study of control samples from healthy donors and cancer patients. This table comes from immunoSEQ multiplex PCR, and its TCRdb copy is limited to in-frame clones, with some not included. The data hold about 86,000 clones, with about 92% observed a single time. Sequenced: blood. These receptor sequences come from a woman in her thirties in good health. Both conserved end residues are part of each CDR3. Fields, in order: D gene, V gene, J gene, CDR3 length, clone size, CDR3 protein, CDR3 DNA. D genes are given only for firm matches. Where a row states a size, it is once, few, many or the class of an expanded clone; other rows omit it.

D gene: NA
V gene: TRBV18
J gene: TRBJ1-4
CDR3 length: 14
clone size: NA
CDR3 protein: CASSPVTGNEKLFF
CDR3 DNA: TGTGCCAGCTCACCAGTAACGGGGAATGAAAAACTGTTTTTT

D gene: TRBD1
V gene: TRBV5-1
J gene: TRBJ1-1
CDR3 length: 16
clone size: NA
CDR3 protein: CASSPARGRLNTEAFF
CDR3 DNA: TGCGCCAGCAGCCCCGCCAGGGGGCGTTTGAACACTGAAGCTTTCTTT

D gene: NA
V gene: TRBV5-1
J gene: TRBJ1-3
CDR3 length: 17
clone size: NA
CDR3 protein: CASSGGIDSFSGNTIYF
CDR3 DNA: TGCGCCAGCAGTGGAGGAATTGACAGCTTCTCTGGAAACACCATATATTTT

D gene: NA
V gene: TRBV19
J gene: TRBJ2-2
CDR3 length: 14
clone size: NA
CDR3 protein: CASNRANSGGELFF
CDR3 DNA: TGTGCCAGTAACAGGGCGAATTCTGGCGGGGAGCTGTTTTTT

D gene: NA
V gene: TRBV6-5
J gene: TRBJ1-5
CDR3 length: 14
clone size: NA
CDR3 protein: CASTLEYSNQPQHF
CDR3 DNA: TGTGCCAGCACCCTCGAATATAGCAATCAGCCCCAGCATTTT

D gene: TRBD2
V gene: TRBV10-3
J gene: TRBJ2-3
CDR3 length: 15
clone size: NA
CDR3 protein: CAIRTGTSLGDTQYF
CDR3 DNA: TGTGCCATCAGGACCGGGACTAGCCTCGGGGATACGCAGTATTTT

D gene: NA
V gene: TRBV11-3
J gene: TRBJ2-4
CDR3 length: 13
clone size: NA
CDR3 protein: CASSLDQVNIQYF
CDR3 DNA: TGTGCCAGCAGCTTAGATCAGGTGAACATTCAGTACTTC

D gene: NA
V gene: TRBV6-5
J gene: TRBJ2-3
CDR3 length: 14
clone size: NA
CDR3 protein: CASSYGLRPDTQYF
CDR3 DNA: TGTGCCAGCAGTTACGGTCTGCGGCCAGATACGCAGTATTTT

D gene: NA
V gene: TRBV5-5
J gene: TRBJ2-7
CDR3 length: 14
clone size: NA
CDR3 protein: CASSLGQFSYEQYF
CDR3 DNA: TGTGCCAGCAGCTTGGGGCAGTTCTCCTACGAGCAGTACTTC

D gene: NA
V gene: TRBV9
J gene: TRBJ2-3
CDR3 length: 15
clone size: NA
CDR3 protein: CASSGPGPRGNTQYF
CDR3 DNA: TGTGCCAGCAGCGGACCGGGTCCGAGGGGAAATACGCAGTATTTT

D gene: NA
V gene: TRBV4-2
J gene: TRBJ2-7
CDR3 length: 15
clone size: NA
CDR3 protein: CASSQDLSGSYEQYF
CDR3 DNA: TGTGCCAGCAGCCAAGATCTCTCAGGGTCCTACGAGCAGTACTTC

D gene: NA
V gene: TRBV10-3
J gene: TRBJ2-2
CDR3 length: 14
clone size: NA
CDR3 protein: CAISENRDTGELFF
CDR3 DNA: TGTGCCATCAGTGAGAACAGGGACACCGGGGAGCTGTTTTTT

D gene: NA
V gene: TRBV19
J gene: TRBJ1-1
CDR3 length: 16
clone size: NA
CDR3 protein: CASSPGGKGGSTEAFF
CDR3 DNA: TGTGCCAGTAGTCCCGGGGGGAAAGGGGGGAGCACTGAAGCTTTCTTT

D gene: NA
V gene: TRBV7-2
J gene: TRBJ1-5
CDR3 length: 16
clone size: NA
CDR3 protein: CASSSYITGLNQPQHF
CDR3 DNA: TGTGCCAGCAGCTCATATATTACAGGGCTTAATCAGCCCCAGCATTTT

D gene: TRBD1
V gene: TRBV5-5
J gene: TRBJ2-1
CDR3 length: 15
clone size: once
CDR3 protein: CASSPGGAMTNEQFF
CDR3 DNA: TGTGCCAGTTCACCAGGGGGCGCAATGACCAATGAGCAGTTCTTC

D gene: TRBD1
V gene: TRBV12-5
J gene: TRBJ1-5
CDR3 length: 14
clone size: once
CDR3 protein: CASGSQGGNQPQHF
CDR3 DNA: TGTGCTAGTGGCTCTCAGGGGGGCAATCAGCCCCAGCATTTT